Each of the 2 T cell receptor beta chains below was sequenced from the same sample in a study of shared clonotypes between healthy human individuals. The assay was immunoSEQ multiplex PCR, and TCRdb's table has in-frame clones only and misses some. This table has some 490,000 clones, approximately 78% appearing once. Material for sequencing was PBMCs. These receptors were obtained from a woman between 35 and 50 years old in good health. Some clones in this sample may be carry-over from other donors' samples.

This chain links TRBV5-1 with TRBJ2-5; TRBD2 might be the D (6 bases). This CDR3 has 15 amino acids. The V end lost 3 bases, the J end lost 5 bases, and 17 bases lay between the germline ends. Germline-derived CDR1 and CDR2 are SGHRS and YFSETQ. CDR3 DNA: TGCGCCAGCAGCTCGCCGCCCGGGAGTAGTGAGACCCAGTACTTC. Residues: CASSSPPGSSETQYF.

CDR3 DNA sequence: TGTGCCAGCACAGACAGAGCCCTCTACGAGCAGTACTTC. It encodes CASTDRALYEQYF. This rearrangement joins TRBV2 to TRBJ2-5, with D possibly being TRBD1 (5 bases). The better agreement between TRBJ2-7 and the DNA end casts doubt on the J call. Germline CDR1 SNHLY, CDR2 FYNNEI. The CDR3 covers 13 residues.